The 17 T cell receptor beta chains presented below share a single source sample, sequenced in a study of T cell responses to AZD1222 COVID-19 vaccine. Sequenced by immunoSEQ multiplex PCR; TCRdb stores in-frame clones only, minus some. The sample holds about 110,000 clones; over 85% are singletons and the top ten take under 2.5%. The sequencing used peripheral blood, collected on day 0 of AZD1222 vaccination. These TCRs come from an adult in good health.

V gene TRBV5-4 combines with J gene TRBJ1-6, with 10 bases aligning to TRBD1. The CDR3 length is 16 residues. V shed 4 bases and J 10 bases; nucleotides not matched to a gene: 11. Germline CDR1 reads SGHNT; CDR2 reads YYREEE (reference sequence). CDR3 region: CASSPPDRGQGSPLHF. CDR3 bases: TGTGCCAGCAGCCCCCCCGACAGGGGGCAGGGGTCACCCCTCCACTTT.

This clone has only one observation. The chain combines TRBV5-1 with TRBJ1-6, with D possibly matching TRBD1 (5 bases). This CDR3 is built from 17 residues. V lost 1 base to trimming and J lost 0 bases, with 11 bases between them. Germline V gene lookup returns CDR1 SGHRS and CDR2 YFSETQ. The CDR3 bases are TGCGCCAGCAGCTTGAGGGGACTGAGCTCCTATAATTCACCCCTCCACTTT. It is translated as CASSLRGLSSYNSPLHF.

The J gene is TRBJ2-5, the V gene TRBV2; D is undetermined. V was clipped by 4 bases and J by 1 base, with 7 bases between them. Germline loops: CDR1 SNHLY, CDR2 FYNNEI. The CDR3 length is 13 residues. The CDR3 DNA reads as TGTGCCAGCAGTGGGCTCCTCCAAGAGACCCAGTACTTC. As protein: CASSGLLQETQYF.

This clone occurred once. The chain employs TRBV7-2 and TRBJ1-6; D is unresolved. Trimming took 2 bases from V and 5 from J, leaving 7 bases between them. Germline V gives CDR1 SGHTA, CDR2 FQGNSA. The CDR3 is 14 amino acids. The CDR3 bases are TGTGCCAGCAGCTTACCCCAACATAATTCACCCCTCCACTTT. Its translation: CASSLPQHNSPLHF.

The rearrangement links TRBV9 to TRBJ2-2; tentative D call: TRBD1 (5 bases). Germline V gene sequence: CDR1 SGDLS, CDR2 YYNGEE. The CDR3 totals 15 residues. V was trimmed by 0 bases and J by 7 bases, leaving 13 bases between them. This chain's CDR3 is CASSVDRRTNGELFF. The CDR3 DNA is TGTGCCAGCAGCGTAGACAGGCGAACGAACGGGGAGCTGTTTTTT.

The chain links TRBV20-1 to TRBJ1-2, with unresolved D. Germline V gene data show CDR1 as DFQATT and CDR2 as SNEGSKA (reference sequence). The CDR3 totals 11 residues. The germline V and J ends were trimmed by 3 bases and 5 bases, with 7 bases remaining between them. The CDR3 DNA follows: TGCAGTGCTAGTTCCTCGTATGGCTACACCTTC. Translation: CSASSSYGYTF.

The chain recombines TRBV5-1 with TRBJ1-4; weak D call: TRBD1 (5 bases). Germline V CDR1 and CDR2: SGHRS, YFSETQ. The CDR3 is 15 residues long. V was clipped by 5 bases and J by 8 bases, with 19 bases between them. CDR3 protein: CASREIGHFGEKLFF. The CDR3 DNA is TGCGCCAGCAGGGAAATTGGACATTTCGGGGAAAAACTGTTTTTT.

The V call is TRBV20-1, the J call TRBJ2-7; D is uncertain. CDR3 size: 13 residues. Trimming removed 7 bases from V and 0 bases from J, with 13 bases in between. Germline CDR1 DFQATT, CDR2 SNEGSKA (reference sequence). The CDR3 spells CSVSPIGSYEQYF. DNA of the CDR3: TGCAGTGTTAGTCCCATAGGCTCCTACGAGCAGTACTTC.

The chain employs TRBV5-1 and TRBJ2-7, with D maybe TRBD2 (6 bases). This CDR3 region has 14 residues. V lost 6 bases to trimming and J lost 4 bases, with 17 bases between them. CDR1 and CDR2 from the germline V gene are SGHRS and YFSETQ. The DNA for the CDR3 is TGCGCCAGCACTCCTGAGACTAGGGGTTACGAGCAGTACTTC. This sequence encodes CASTPETRGYEQYF.

This rearrangement joins TRBV5-1 to TRBJ2-3; a weak D match, TRBD2 (6 bases). Germline V gene sequence: CDR1 SGHRS, CDR2 YFSETQ. V was pared by 4 bases and J by 4 bases, with 19 bases between. The CDR3 length is 16 residues. The CDR3 loop reads CASSLGLAKEADTQYF. The CDR3 DNA sequence: TGCGCCAGCAGCCTGGGACTGGCCAAGGAAGCAGATACGCAGTATTTT.

V gene TRBV7-9 combines with J gene TRBJ1-1; 8 bases are shared with TRBD1. This CDR3 has 15 amino acids. J gave up 4 bases and V 1 base, and 5 bases lay outside the gene matches. Germline V gene lookup returns CDR1 SEHNR and CDR2 FQNEAQ (reference sequence). CDR3 loop: CASSLGTGRVTEAFF. CDR3 DNA: TGTGCCAGCAGCTTAGGGACAGGGCGGGTCACTGAAGCTTTCTTT.

This sequence joins TRBV7-9 and TRBJ2-7; TRBD2 matches 9 bases. This CDR3 is built from 15 residues. Unmatched junction bases numbered 4, after V lost 1 base and J lost 3 bases. Germline CDR1 and CDR2: SEHNR and FQNEAQ (reference sequence). The CDR3 nucleotides read TGTGCCAGCAGCTTAGGGCTAGCGGGACTCTACGAGCAGTACTTC. It is translated as CASSLGLAGLYEQYF. Using reference TRBV7-9 and TRBJ2-7 for the parts outside the CDR3, the full variable domain is DTGVSQNPRHKITKRGQNVTFRCDPISEHNRLYWYRQTLGQGPEFLTYFQNEAQLEKSRLLSDRFSAERPKGSFSTLEIQRTEQGDSAMYLCASSLGLAGLYEQYFGPGTRLTVT.

The chain recombines TRBV4-1 with TRBJ1-1; D is unresolved. The CDR3 runs 12 residues. V shed 1 base and J shed 10 bases, with 10 bases lying between them. Germline V gene lookup returns CDR1 MGHRA and CDR2 YSYEKL. CDR3 bases: TGCGCCAGCAGCCAAGGCCCGCCAGCAGCTTTCTTT. It is translated as CASSQGPPAAFF.

The chain carries TRBV29-1 and TRBJ2-7, with D perhaps given as TRBD1 or TRBD2 (5 bases each). Between the trimmed V and J ends, which lost 1 base and 3 bases, there was a span of 13 bases. Germline V gene lookup returns CDR1 SQVTM and CDR2 ANQGSEA. This CDR3 has 14 residues. As DNA, the CDR3 is TGCAGCGTTGAAGGGGGCAGCAGCGGCTACGAGCAGTACTTC. This encodes CSVEGGSSGYEQYF.

This sequence joins TRBV11-3 and TRBJ1-2; D is possibly TRBD1 (5 bases). This CDR3 spans 13 amino acids. Trimming pared 4 bases from V and 5 bases from J, leaving 11 bases between. Germline values: CDR1 SGHNT, CDR2 YENEEA. CDR3 protein: CASSSPGGYGYTF. CDR3 nucleotides: TGTGCCAGCAGCTCCCCCGGGGGATATGGCTACACCTTC. The variable domain in full, completed from reference TRBV11-3 and TRBJ1-2, reads EAGVVQSPRYKIIEKKQPVAFWCNPISGHNTLYWYLQNLGQGPELLIRYENEEAVDDSQLPKDRFSAERLKGVDSTLKIQPAELGDSAVYLCASSSPGGYGYTFGSGTRLTVV.

This clone was counted once. This chain joins TRBV28 and TRBJ2-7, with TRBD1 matching 8 bases. CDR1 MDHEN and CDR2 SYDVKM come from the germline V gene. Trimming took 6 bases from V and 7 from J; bases not matched to a gene: 2. The CDR3 totals 11 residues. Here the CDR3 DNA reads TGTGCCAGCAGACGACAGGGGGAGCAGTACTTC. Its protein is CASRRQGEQYF. Full variable domain (outside the CDR3, taken from reference TRBV28 and TRBJ2-7): DVKVTQSSRYLVKRTGEKVFLECVQDMDHENMFWYRQDPGLGLRLIYFSYDVKMKEKGDIPEGYSVSREKKERFSLILESASTNQTSMYLCASRRQGEQYFGPGTRLTVT.

The chain employs TRBV5-1 and TRBJ2-7, with D perhaps given as TRBD1 or TRBD2 (5 bases each). The CDR3 has 14 amino acids. Germline V lookup: CDR1 SGHRS, CDR2 YFSETQ. The V end was cut by 4 bases, the J end by 0 bases, with 11 bases between. The CDR3 spells CASSAWDPSYEQYF. For the CDR3, the DNA is TGCGCCAGCAGCGCGTGGGACCCCTCCTACGAGCAGTACTTC.